What follows are 26 T cell receptor beta chains derived from one specimen sequenced in a study of blood T cell repertoires in COVID-19. Clones were read by immunoSEQ multiplex PCR, and TCRdb kept only the in-frame ones, dropping some. The profile covers over 200,000 clones, with roughly 85% appearing a single time and roughly 2.7% taken by the ten largest. Material for sequencing was peripheral blood. The receptors originated from a middle-aged woman with active or convalescent COVID-19.

Regarding this clone: Other DNA sequences within the sample encode an identical CDR3. The chain uses TRBV5-6 and TRBJ2-7; possible D gene TRBD2, 5 bases. The V end was cut by 3 bases, the J end by 4 bases, with 14 bases between. Germline loops: CDR1 SGHDT, CDR2 YYEEEE. The CDR3 extends over 14 amino acids. The CDR3 sequence is CASSYGLSSYEQYF. Here the CDR3 DNA reads TGTGCCAGCAGCTACGGACTCAGCTCTTACGAGCAGTACTTC.

DNA of the CDR3: TGCGCCAGCAGCTTGGAGGGGACAAATAGTAATGAAAAACTGTTTTTT. This sequence encodes CASSLEGTNSNEKLFF. The chain is built from TRBV5-1 and TRBJ1-4; D may be TRBD1 (6 bases). The CDR3 has 16 residues. Trimming stripped 0 bases from V and 4 bases from J, with 13 bases between. Per the germline V gene, CDR1 is SGHRS and CDR2 is YFSETQ.

This chain uses TRBV9 with TRBJ2-7, with D uncertain. The germline CDR1 and CDR2 sequences are SGDLS and YYNGEE. This CDR3 contains 16 residues. The V end lost 4 bases, the J end lost 2 bases, and 19 bases lay between the germline ends. The CDR3 spells CASSPRWSSETYEQYF. The CDR3 region has the DNA TGTGCCAGCAGCCCGAGGTGGTCGAGCGAAACCTACGAGCAGTACTTC. The full variable domain, completed using reference TRBV9 and TRBJ2-7, is DSGVTQTPKHLITATGQRVTLRCSPRSGDLSVYWYQQSLDQGLQFLIQYYNGEERAKGNILERFSAQQFPDLHSELNLSSLELGDSALYFCASSPRWSSETYEQYFGPGTRLTVT.

This chain uses TRBV6-5 with TRBJ1-2, with 10 bases lining up with TRBD1. J lost 2 bases, V lost 2 bases, and 5 bases had no gene match. The CDR3 runs to 16 residues. Germline lookup yields CDR1 MNHEY and CDR2 SVGAGI. The CDR3 bases are TGTGCCAGCAGTTACGGGACAGGGGCATTGAACTATGGCTACACCTTC. Its protein product is CASSYGTGALNYGYTF.

J is TRBJ1-5 and V is TRBV6-5; D is ambiguous. The CDR3 spans 16 residues. The V end was cut by 0 bases, the J end by 1 base, with 10 bases between. The germline V gene has CDR1 MNHEY and CDR2 SVGAGI. This CDR3 is CASSYSSIGSNQPQHF. Written as DNA, the CDR3 is TGTGCCAGCAGTTACTCGAGTATCGGGAGCAATCAGCCCCAGCATTTT.

The chain employs TRBV7-2 and TRBJ2-1; TRBD2 matches at 11 bases. Germline V gene data show CDR1 as SGHTA and CDR2 as FQGNSA. V trimming: 3 bases; J trimming: 4 bases; junction bases outside the gene matches: 11. There are 18 residues in the CDR3. The CDR3 DNA reads TGTGCCAGCAGCTTTCGCCTCCGACTAGCGGGACTATACAATGAGCAGTTCTTC. This translates into CASSFRLRLAGLYNEQFF.

This chain connects TRBV13 to TRBJ1-2; 7 nucleotides line up with TRBD1. After removal of 0 bases from V and 8 bases from J, the junction contained 0 bases not matched to a gene. The CDR3 has 12 residues. CDR1 is PRHDT, CDR2 FYEKMQ, per germline (reference sequence). As DNA, the CDR3 is TGTGCCAGCAGCTTAGGACAGGGGGGCTACACCTTC. Residues: CASSLGQGGYTF.

The rearrangement links TRBV5-1 to TRBJ2-2; tentative D call: TRBD1 (5 bases). This CDR3 region has 13 residues. V was pared by 6 bases and J by 3 bases, with 9 bases between. The germline gives CDR1 SGHRS, CDR2 YFSETQ. CDR3 coding DNA: TGCGCCAGCAACCGCAGGGACACCGGGGAGCTGTTTTTT. Protein: CASNRRDTGELFF.

The chain carries TRBV10-3 and TRBJ1-5; D ambiguous. V was pared by 4 bases and J by 11 bases, with 6 bases between. CDR1 and CDR2 (germline): ENHRY, SYGVKD. This CDR3 is built from 10 residues. CDR3 sequence (DNA): TGTGCCATCAGTGGGCAGGCCCAGCATTTT. Translating it yields CAISGQAQHF.

The chain recombines TRBV2 with TRBJ1-6; 7 bases align to TRBD1. Germline CDR1 reads SNHLY; CDR2 reads FYNNEI. V shed 6 bases, J shed 5 bases, and the junction held 4 bases outside the gene matches. The CDR3 has 14 residues. The DNA for the CDR3 is TGTGCCAGCAGAGGACAGGCACATAATTCACCCCTCCACTTT. Amino acid sequence: CASRGQAHNSPLHF.

The chain links TRBV3-1 (or the pseudogene TRBV3-2) to TRBJ1-3; D is possibly TRBD1 (5 bases). CDR3 length equals 15 residues. Germline V gene data show CDR1 as LGHDT and CDR2 as YNNKEL (reference sequence). Trimming took off 8 bases at V and 3 bases at J, with 17 bases between the two ends. Written as DNA, the CDR3 is TGTGCCAGCGGGCCCAGGGCCGGCTTTGGAAACACCATATATTTT. Translation: CASGPRAGFGNTIYF.

The chain has TRBV5-4 and TRBJ2-5; D may be TRBD2 (5 bases). Trimming took off 0 bases at V and 2 bases at J, with 11 bases between the two ends. Germline V gene sequence: CDR1 SGHNT, CDR2 YYREEE (reference sequence). This CDR3 spans 15 amino acids. CDR3 in amino acids: CASSLGTSDQETQYF. As DNA, the CDR3 is TGTGCCAGCAGCTTGGGGACTTCGGATCAAGAGACCCAGTACTTC.

The chain recombines TRBV4-2 with TRBJ2-3, with 7 bases fitting TRBD2. The V and J ends lost 1 base and 0 bases, in that order; junction bases with no gene match: 1. Looked up from germline, CDR1 is LGHNA and CDR2 is YNFKEQ. CDR3 size: 15 residues. CDR3 nucleotide sequence: TGTGCCAGCAGCCAAGGGACTAGGAGCACAGATACGCAGTATTTT. Protein product: CASSQGTRSTDTQYF.

In this sample, this clone turned up many times. In DNA, the CDR3 is TGTGCCAGCATGCGGGGAACCTACAATGAGCAGTTCTTC. Its protein product is CASMRGTYNEQFF. V and J are TRBV28 and TRBJ2-1; TRBD2 might be the D (6 bases). This CDR3 has 13 residues. V dropped 7 bases and J dropped 2 bases, with 9 bases sitting between them. Germline V gene sequence: CDR1 MDHEN, CDR2 SYDVKM.

The genes are TRBV19 and TRBJ1-5; the match to TRBD1 covers 10 bases. V gave up 6 bases and J gave up 6 bases; unmatched junction bases: 5. Germline V gene lookup returns CDR1 LNHDA and CDR2 SQIVND (reference sequence). This CDR3 has 14 residues. The CDR3 coding sequence is TGTGCCAGTAGCGACGGACAGGGGGGTCAGCCCCAGCATTTT. As protein: CASSDGQGGQPQHF.

V is TRBV5-6 and J is TRBJ2-3; D might be TRBD2 (5 bases). CDR1 is SGHDT, CDR2 YYEEEE, per germline. Trimming removed 2 bases at V and 5 bases at J, with 9 bases between. This CDR3 is built from 13 residues. CDR3 in DNA: TGTGCCAGCAGCTTTCGGGGTCAAGATACGCAGTATTTT. Translation: CASSFRGQDTQYF. Full variable domain (outside the CDR3, taken from reference TRBV5-6 and TRBJ2-3): DAGVTQSPTHLIKTRGQQVTLRCSPKSGHDTVSWYQQALGQGPQFIFQYYEEEERQRGNFPDRFSGHQFPNYSSELNVNALLLGDSALYLCASSFRGQDTQYFGPGTRLTVL.

This chain links TRBV18 with TRBJ2-1; TRBD2 matches 10 bases. The CDR3 is made up of 14 amino acids. The V and J ends lost 3 bases and 6 bases, in that order; junction bases with no gene match: 2. Germline V gives CDR1 KGHSH, CDR2 LQKENI. CDR3 residues: CASSPGTSVNEQFF. The CDR3 bases are TGTGCCAGCTCACCTGGGACTAGCGTCAATGAGCAGTTCTTC.

The genes are TRBV6-2 or TRBV6-3 and TRBJ2-1, with 7 bases fitting TRBD2. The trim removed 6 bases at V and 7 bases at J, leaving 12 bases unmatched. This CDR3 spans 15 amino acids. Germline V gene sequence: CDR1 MNHEY, CDR2 SVGEGT. The CDR3 nucleotides are TGTGCCAGCAGCTGGGGAGGGCCGGGGGTTAATGAGCAGTTCTTC. The encoded protein is CASSWGGPGVNEQFF.

This clone came up many times. The rearrangement uses TRBV9 and TRBJ2-1; perhaps TRBD1 as D (6 bases). Trimming cost V 0 bases and J 1 base, with 8 bases left between them. Germline V lookup: CDR1 SGDLS, CDR2 YYNGEE. CDR3 length: 15 residues. DNA of the CDR3: TGTGCCAGCAGCGTAGCCGGGACATCCTACAATGAGCAGTTCTTC. The encoded protein is CASSVAGTSYNEQFF.

This clone has just a few counts. The chain uses TRBV19 and TRBJ2-2; no reliable D call. CDR1 is LNHDA and CDR2 is SQIVND in the germline V gene (reference sequence). V lost 0 bases to trimming and J lost 2 bases, with 13 bases between them. The CDR3 length is 17 residues. The CDR3 DNA follows: TGTGCCAGTAGTATAGATGAGAGGCCAAGCAACACCGGGGAGCTGTTTTTT. It specifies CASSIDERPSNTGELFF.

CDR3 protein: CASSFPGTGIREKLFF. The DNA for the CDR3 is TGTGCCAGCAGTTTCCCAGGGACAGGGATAAGGGAAAAACTGTTTTTT. This sequence joins TRBV28 and TRBJ1-4, with 9 bases matching TRBD1. Germline V gene sequence: CDR1 MDHEN, CDR2 SYDVKM. The CDR3 spans 16 residues. V trimming: 3 bases; J trimming: 8 bases; junction bases outside the gene matches: 10.

The chain links TRBV28 to TRBJ2-7; TRBD1 aligns across 9 bases. Germline loops: CDR1 MDHEN, CDR2 SYDVKM. This CDR3 has 15 amino acids. V shed 5 bases and J 1 base; nucleotides not matched to a gene: 6. The CDR3 DNA reads as TGTGCCAGCAGTCCGTCGGACAGGGGATCCTACGAGCAGTACTTC. Its translation: CASSPSDRGSYEQYF. Together with reference TRBV28 and TRBJ2-7, the CDR3 gives the full variable domain: DVKVTQSSRYLVKRTGEKVFLECVQDMDHENMFWYRQDPGLGLRLIYFSYDVKMKEKGDIPEGYSVSREKKERFSLILESASTNQTSMYLCASSPSDRGSYEQYFGPGTRLTVT.

The J gene is TRBJ2-1, the V gene TRBV5-1; perhaps TRBD2 as D (6 bases). The CDR3 loop spans 16 amino acids. The germline CDR1 and CDR2 sequences are SGHRS and YFSETQ. The V end was cut by 2 bases, the J end by 0 bases, with 12 bases between. The CDR3 here is CASSFERESSYNEQFF. CDR3 DNA sequence: TGCGCCAGCAGCTTCGAACGGGAGTCCTCCTACAATGAGCAGTTCTTC.

The chain has TRBV6-5 and TRBJ2-3; D possibly corresponds to TRBD2 (6 bases). The V end was cut by 7 bases, the J end by 4 bases, with 12 bases between. The CDR3 length is 13 residues. CDR1 and CDR2 from the germline V gene are MNHEY and SVGAGI. In DNA, the CDR3 is TGTGCCAGCACCCGAGCGGGCTCAGATACGCAGTATTTT. This codes for CASTRAGSDTQYF.

The chain uses TRBV25-1 and TRBJ1-2; a possible D gene is TRBD1 (6 bases). This CDR3 contains 13 residues. Germline CDR1 reads MGHDK; CDR2 reads SYGVNS. V lost 2 bases, J lost 8 bases, and 12 bases lay in between. The CDR3 DNA follows: TGTGCCAGCAGTGAACGGGGGGCTGGAGGCTACACCTTC. Its protein product is CASSERGAGGYTF.

The chain is built from TRBV24-1 and TRBJ1-2; TRBD1 matches at 7 bases. The junction had 8 bases not matched to a gene; V was cut back by 3 bases and J by 2 bases. The CDR3 runs to 16 residues. Germline V gene data show CDR1 as KGHDR and CDR2 as SFDVKD. The CDR3 loop reads CATSDQGRTGNYGYTF. DNA for the CDR3: TGTGCCACCAGTGATCAAGGGCGGACAGGCAACTATGGCTACACCTTC.